This T cell receptor (beta chain) was retrieved from a study of Tregs in tolerant kidney transplant recipients. The assay was immunoSEQ multiplex PCR, and TCRdb's table has in-frame clones only and misses some. The table lists about 77,000 clones, 98% of them singletons. Trimming took off 2 bases at V and 2 bases at J, with 7 bases between the two ends. The CDR3 is 13 residues long. Germline CDR1 is SGHRS and CDR2 is YFSETQ. The J gene is TRBJ1-2, the V gene TRBV5-1; tentatively, D is TRBD1 (5 bases). This specimen was CD4+ T cells from blood, taken before the transplant. The sequence derives from a human donor who received a combined kidney and bone marrow transplant. CDR3 amino acids: CASSFDSNYGYTF. The CDR3 DNA reads TGCGCCAGCAGCTTCGACAGCAACTATGGCTACACCTTC.